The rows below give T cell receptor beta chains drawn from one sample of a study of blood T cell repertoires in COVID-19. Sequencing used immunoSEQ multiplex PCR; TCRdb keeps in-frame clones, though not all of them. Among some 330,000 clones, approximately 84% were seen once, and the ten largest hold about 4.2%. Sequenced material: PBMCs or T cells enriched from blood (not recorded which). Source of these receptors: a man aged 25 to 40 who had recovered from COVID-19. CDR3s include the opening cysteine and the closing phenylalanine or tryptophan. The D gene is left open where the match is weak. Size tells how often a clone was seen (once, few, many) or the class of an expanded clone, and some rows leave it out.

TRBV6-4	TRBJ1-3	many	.	TGTGCCAGCAGTGACGATGCCGGCTCTGGAAACACCATATATTTT	CASSDDAGSGNTIYF
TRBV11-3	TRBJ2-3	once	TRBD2	TGTGCCAGCAGCGAGCGGGGGGGCCTAGATACGCAGTATTTT	CASSERGGLDTQYF
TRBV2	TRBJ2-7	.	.	TGTGCCAGCAGAGGATGGGGGGACCCGAACTTC	CASRGWGDPNF
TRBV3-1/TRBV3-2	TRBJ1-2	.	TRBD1	TGTGCCAGCAGCCAAGGATGGACAGGGCCCTATGGCTACACCTTC	CASSQGWTGPYGYTF
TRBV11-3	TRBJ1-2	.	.	TGTGCCAGCAGCTTTTCACAAAGCTATGGCTACACCTTC	CASSFSQSYGYTF
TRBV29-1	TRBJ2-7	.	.	TGCAGCGTTCGTTTTCCTGGGCAGGGGATCCCCTACGAGCAGTACTTC	CSVRFPGQGIPYEQYF
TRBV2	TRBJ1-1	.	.	TGTGCCAGCATAGAGGGGGGGTGGACTGAAGCTTTCTTT	CASIEGGWTEAFF
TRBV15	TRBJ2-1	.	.	TGTGCCACCAGCAGAGGACTCCCGGTCAATGAGCAGTTCTTC	CATSRGLPVNEQFF
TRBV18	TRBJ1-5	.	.	TGTGCCAGCTCACCTCTTGGGGCCAATCAGCCCCAGCATTTT	CASSPLGANQPQHF
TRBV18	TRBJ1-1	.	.	TGTGCCAGCTCACCAGAGTCCGGGAACACTGAAGCTTTCTTT	CASSPESGNTEAFF
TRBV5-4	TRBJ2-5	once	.	TGTGCCAGCAGTTCTGGCCATAACCAAGAGACCCAGTACTTC	CASSSGHNQETQYF
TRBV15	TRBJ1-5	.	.	TGTGCCACCAGCAGAGAGACCTGGAGGGGCAATCAGCCCCAGCATTTT	CATSRETWRGNQPQHF
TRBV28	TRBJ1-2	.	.	TGTGCCAGCAAAGCAGCAGTGCAGGGGAACTATGGCTACACCTTC	CASKAAVQGNYGYTF
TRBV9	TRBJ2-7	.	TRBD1	TGTGCCAGCAGCGTAGGGACAGGGCGTAACGAGCAGTACTTC	CASSVGTGRNEQYF
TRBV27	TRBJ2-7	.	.	TGTGCCAGCAGTTTATCGGCTGCCTACGAGCAGTACTTC	CASSLSAAYEQYF
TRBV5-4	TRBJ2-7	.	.	TGTGCCAGCAGCTTGGGCGGGTTTGACTACGAGCAGTACTTC	CASSLGGFDYEQYF
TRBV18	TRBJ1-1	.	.	TGTGCCAGCTCACCACTGGGGGTGGGCGGGAGCACTGAAGCTTTCTTT	CASSPLGVGGSTEAFF
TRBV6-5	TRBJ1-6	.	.	TGTGCCAGCAGGATACAGGGATCTAATTCACCCCTCCACTTT	CASRIQGSNSPLHF
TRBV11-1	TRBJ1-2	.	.	TGTGCCAGCAGCTTAGTACACAGGACTAACTATGGCTACACCTTC	CASSLVHRTNYGYTF
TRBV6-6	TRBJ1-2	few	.	TGTGCCAGCAGTTACACTGCCGCAGGGGTTAATGGCTACACCTTC	CASSYTAAGVNGYTF
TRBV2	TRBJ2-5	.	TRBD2	TGTGCCAGCAGGGTAACCCCACCGGGACTAGCGGGAGGAGAGACCCAGTACTTC	CASRVTPPGLAGGETQYF
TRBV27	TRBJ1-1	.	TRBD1	TGTGCCAGCAGTCGGGGACAGGGCTACACTGAAGCTTTCTTT	CASSRGQGYTEAFF
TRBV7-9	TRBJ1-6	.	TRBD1	TGTGCCAGCAGTTCCGACAGGGTTAAAGGATCACCCCTCCACTTT	CASSSDRVKGSPLHF
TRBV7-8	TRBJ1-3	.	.	TGTGCCAGCAGCTATCAGGGAGGGGCTGGAAACACCATATATTTT	CASSYQGGAGNTIYF
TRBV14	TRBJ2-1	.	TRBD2	TGTGCCAGCAGCCATGTAGCGGGAGCCTACTCCTACAATGAGCAGTTCTTC	CASSHVAGAYSYNEQFF
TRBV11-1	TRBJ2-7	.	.	TGTGCCAGCAGCTCGACACCCCTCAACGAGCAGTACTTC	CASSSTPLNEQYF
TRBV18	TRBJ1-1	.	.	TGTGCCAGCTCACCACGACAGGCCTCCGGCGCTGAAGCTTTCTTT	CASSPRQASGAEAFF
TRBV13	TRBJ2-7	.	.	TGTGCCAGCAGCTCGGGGGGCGGAGACTCCTACGAGCAGTACTTC	CASSSGGGDSYEQYF
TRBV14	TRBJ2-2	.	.	TGTGCCAGCAGCCAAGTCAACAGGGCCGGGGAGCTGTTTTTT	CASSQVNRAGELFF
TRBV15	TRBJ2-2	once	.	TGTGCCACCAGCAGAGACAGAACGAACACCGGGGAGCTGTTTTTT	CATSRDRTNTGELFF
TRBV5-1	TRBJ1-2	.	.	TGCGCCAGCAGCTTGGAAGCACTACGGGGAAGTGGCTACACCTTC	CASSLEALRGSGYTF
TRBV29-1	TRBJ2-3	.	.	TGCAGCGTTATAGTTGTTGGCACAGATACGCAGTATTTT	CSVIVVGTDTQYF
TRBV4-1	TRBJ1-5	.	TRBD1	TGCGCCAGCAGCGTTCGGGACAGGGGGCGATCGGGGCCCCAGCATTTT	CASSVRDRGRSGPQHF
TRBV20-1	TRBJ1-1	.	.	TGCAGTGCTCGTCAGGGGCCTGAAGCTTTCTTT	CSARQGPEAFF
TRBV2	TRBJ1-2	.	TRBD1	TGTGCCAGCAGTGATTATTGGACAGGGAGAGGCTACACCTTC	CASSDYWTGRGYTF
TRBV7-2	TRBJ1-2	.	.	TGTGCCAGCAGCTTAGACTCGCACGGCTACACCTTC	CASSLDSHGYTF
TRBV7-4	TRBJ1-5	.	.	TGTGCCAGCAGCTTAGCTCGGGGAATCAATCAGCCCCAGCATTTT	CASSLARGINQPQHF
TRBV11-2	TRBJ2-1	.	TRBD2	TGTGCCAGCAGCCGGATAAGCGGGAGACTGGGTGAGCAGTTCTTC	CASSRISGRLGEQFF
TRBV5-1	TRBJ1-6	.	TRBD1	TGCGCCAGCAGCAAGGACAGGACGGATTCACCCCTCCACTTT	CASSKDRTDSPLHF
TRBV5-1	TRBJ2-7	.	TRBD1	TGCGCCAGCAGTCAAGGGACAGGCCGCCGGGAGCAGTACTTC	CASSQGTGRREQYF
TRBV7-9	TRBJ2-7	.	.	TGTGCCAGCAGCCCAGCGGGTAGGGGGGGTCTCGAGCAGTACTTC	CASSPAGRGGLEQYF
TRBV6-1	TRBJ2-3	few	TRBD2	TGTGCCAGCAGTGAAGAAGCGGGAGGGAGAGATACGCAGTATTTT	CASSEEAGGRDTQYF
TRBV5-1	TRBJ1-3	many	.	TGCGCCAGCAGCTTGGACGCTAGCTCTGGAAACACCATATATTTT	CASSLDASSGNTIYF
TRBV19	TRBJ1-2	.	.	TGTGCCAGTAGTGTAAATCCCTCAACAGGTTCTATGGGCTACACCTTC	CASSVNPSTGSMGYTF
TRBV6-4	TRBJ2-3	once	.	TGTGCCAGCAGTGTATCGGAGGGGTACAGCACAGATACGCAGTATTTT	CASSVSEGYSTDTQYF
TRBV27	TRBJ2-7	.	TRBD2	TGTGCCAGCAGTTTGCAGGGCGGGGGAATTTACGAGCAGTACTTC	CASSLQGGGIYEQYF
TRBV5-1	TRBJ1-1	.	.	TGCGCCAGCAGCCCCTTCCACAGCGGGAACACTGAAGCTTTCTTT	CASSPFHSGNTEAFF
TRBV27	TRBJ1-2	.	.	TGTGCCAGCAGGTTGACAGCTAACTATGGCTACACCTTC	CASRLTANYGYTF
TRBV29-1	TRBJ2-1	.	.	TGCAGCGTTGTCCCAGTTGGGGAGTTGAATGAGCAGTTCTTC	CSVVPVGELNEQFF
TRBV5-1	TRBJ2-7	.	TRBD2	TGCGCCAGCAGCTTCCCCCTAGCGGGGCCCGGGGAGCAGTACTTC	CASSFPLAGPGEQYF
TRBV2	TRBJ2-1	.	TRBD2	TGTGCCATCATGACTAGCCTTTATGAGCAGTTCTTC	CAIMTSLYEQFF
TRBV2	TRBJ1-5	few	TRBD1	TGTGCCAGCAGCCCGGGACAGGGTAATCAGCCCCAGCATTTT	CASSPGQGNQPQHF
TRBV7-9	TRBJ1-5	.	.	TGTGCCAGCAGGAGCTGGGAGGATAATCAGCCCCAGCATTTT	CASRSWEDNQPQHF
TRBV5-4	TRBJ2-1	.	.	TGTGCCAGCAGCCCCCTAGAGTACTACAATGAGCAGTTCTTC	CASSPLEYYNEQFF
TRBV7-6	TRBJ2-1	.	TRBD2	TGTGCCAGCAGCTTAAAGTCGTGGGTGCCTAGCGGGAGGACCTACAATGAGCAGTTCTTC	CASSLKSWVPSGRTYNEQFF
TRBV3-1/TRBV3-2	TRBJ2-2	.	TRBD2	TGTGCCAGCAGCCGCGGGGGGGGTCCCGGGGAGCTGTTTTTT	CASSRGGGPGELFF
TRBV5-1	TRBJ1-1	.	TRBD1	TGCGCCAGCAGCTTGAGCCTCCGGGACAGGGGCACTGAAGCTTTCTTT	CASSLSLRDRGTEAFF